What follows are 10 T cell receptor beta chains derived from one specimen sequenced in a study of HIV-infected children after antiretroviral therapy interruption. Described treatment: PENTA 11 planned treatment interruption arm or continuous ART arm. A 3' RACE protocol on RNA, with unique molecular identifiers, produced the TCR library. TCRdb reprocessed the 3' RACE reads with MiXCR, giving one entry per CDR3 protein. The sample includes some 90,000 distinct CDR3 sequences, 6% to 8.5% of them seen just once. The sample was CD45RA+ CD4+ T cells from PBMCs, pooled from several time points, taken from a donor given antiretroviral therapy, either interrupted or continuous. The subset: naive CD4+ CD45RA+ CD45RO- T cells. These receptors came from a pool of human donors with HIV.

This clonotype has at least ten counts. The chain links TRBV19 to TRBJ2-7, with D maybe TRBD2 (5 bases). Germline loops: CDR1 LNHDA, CDR2 SQIVND (reference sequence). This CDR3 region has 14 residues. V lost 3 bases and J lost 4, with 13 bases in between. The CDR3 coding sequence is TGTGCCAGTAGTATTGTCTCCGGGGAGTACGAGCAGTACTTC. Translating gives CASSIVSGEYEQYF.

This clonotype was observed at least ten times. This chain links TRBV14 with TRBJ1-1; unclear D gene. The V gene's germline CDR1 is SGHDN and CDR2 FVKESK. The length of the CDR3 is 17 residues. V gave up 2 bases and J gave up 5 bases, with 21 bases separating them. In nucleotides, the CDR3 is TGTGCCAGCAGCCAACGAACCTTGAGGGTCCTGGGTACTGAAGCTTTCTTT. Amino acids: CASSQRTLRVLGTEAFF.

At least ten counts were recorded for this clonotype. The chain combines TRBV2 with TRBJ1-2, with a tentative D call TRBD1 (6 bases). The CDR3 has 11 residues. The germline V gene has CDR1 SNHLY and CDR2 FYNNEI. CDR3 DNA: TGTCCCGGAAACAGGGACTATGGCTACACCTTC. This encodes CPGNRDYGYTF. The entire variable domain, with the rest obtained from reference TRBV2 and TRBJ1-2, is as follows: EPEVTQTPSHQVTQMGQEVILRCVPISNHLYFYWYRQILGQKVEFLVSFYNNEISEKSEIFDDQFSVERPDGSNFTLKIRSTKLEDSAMYFCPGNRDYGYTFGSGTRLTVV.

This clonotype was detected ten times or more. This rearrangement joins TRBV5-1 to TRBJ2-3, with D perhaps being TRBD1 or TRBD2 (6 bases each). The CDR3 spans 15 residues. The germline V and J ends were trimmed by 0 bases and 2 bases, with 10 bases remaining between them. CDR1 and CDR2 (germline): SGHRS, YFSETQ. The CDR3 spells CASSLEGGPTDTQYF. Written as DNA, the CDR3 is TGCGCCAGCAGCTTGGAGGGGGGCCCCACAGATACGCAGTATTTT.

This clonotype was detected ten times or more. V gene TRBV28 combines with J gene TRBJ2-3, with TRBD2 matching 15 bases. V was pared by 5 bases and J by 0 bases, with 9 bases of the junction left unmatched. The germline V gene has CDR1 MDHEN and CDR2 SYDVKM. The CDR3 loop spans 19 amino acids. The CDR3 reads CASSPQGLAGGSSTDTQYF. CDR3 in DNA: TGTGCCAGCAGTCCCCAGGGACTAGCGGGGGGCTCTAGCACAGATACGCAGTATTTT.

This clonotype was recorded at least ten times. J is TRBJ1-2 and V is TRBV6-5; TRBD1 is a possible D gene (6 bases). In germline, CDR1 is MNHEY, CDR2 SVGAGI. This CDR3 has 16 residues. The V end was cut by 0 bases, the J end by 3 bases, with 14 bases between. CDR3 region: CASSYSFSGVDYGYTF. The CDR3 DNA sequence: TGTGCCAGCAGTTACTCCTTTTCAGGGGTGGACTATGGCTACACCTTC.

This chain links TRBV29-1 with TRBJ1-1; TRBD1 agrees at 7 bases. The CDR3 spans 14 residues. J lost 4 bases, V lost 7 bases, and 12 bases had no gene match. Germline V lookup: CDR1 SQVTM, CDR2 ANQGSEA. The CDR3 reads CSAQVTGRITEAFF. CDR3 nucleotide sequence: TGCAGCGCCCAGGTGACAGGGAGGATCACTGAAGCTTTCTTT.

This clonotype was detected ten times or more. This rearrangement joins TRBV20-1 to TRBJ2-5; D is undetermined. The V end lost 0 bases, the J end lost 4 bases, and 9 bases lay between the germline ends. Per germline, CDR1 DFQATT and CDR2 SNEGSKA (reference sequence). The CDR3 sequence is 13 residues long. CDR3 region: CSARDFLGETQYF. The CDR3 DNA is TGCAGTGCTAGAGACTTCTTAGGAGAGACCCAGTACTTC.

Only a few counts were recorded for this clonotype. Here the CDR3 DNA reads TGTGCCAGCAGTTTAGGGGACAGGTATAGCAATCAGCCCCAGCATTTT. It translates to CASSLGDRYSNQPQHF. The chain combines TRBV12-3 or TRBV12-4 with TRBJ1-5; TRBD1 agrees at 8 bases. J was trimmed by 0 bases and V by 1 base; bases with no gene match: 2. The CDR3 has 16 amino acids.

This clonotype was detected ten times or more. The chain joins TRBV20-1 to TRBJ2-2, with 8 bases aligning to TRBD1. The CDR3 extends over 14 amino acids. Germline-derived CDR1 and CDR2 are DFQATT and SNEGSKA (reference sequence). J was trimmed by 4 bases and V by 0 bases; bases with no gene match: 1. The CDR3 here is CSAREDRATGELFF. The CDR3, as DNA: TGCAGTGCTAGAGAGGACAGGGCCACCGGGGAGCTGTTTTTT.